Listed below are T cell receptor beta chains from one sample, sequenced in a study of CD8 T cells in Susac syndrome. MiXCR, applied by TCRdb to the immunoSEQ multiplex PCR reads, yields one record per CDR3 protein. The data show a few hundred thousand distinct CDR3 sequences, 85% to 90% seen once. The specimen sequenced was CD8+ T cells from PBMCs. The origin of the receptors is a human donor with multiple sclerosis. Both conserved end residues are part of each CDR3. A D gene is named only where the DNA matches it firmly. The listing skips clone size in some rows; elsewhere it reads once, few, many or a size class.

j_gene	v_gene	abundance	d_gene	CDR3aa	CDR3nt
TRBJ1-2	TRBV12-3/TRBV12-4	-	-	CASSFGDLDYGYTF	TGTGCCAGCAGTTTTGGGGATTTGGACTATGGCTACACCTTC
TRBJ2-7	TRBV28	-	-	CASSLGATGSSSYEQYF	TGTGCCAGCAGTTTAGGAGCAACAGGGTCCAGCTCCTACGAGCAGTACTTC
TRBJ2-5	TRBV6-1	few	TRBD2	CASREPGLAVKTQYF	TGTGCCAGCAGGGAGCCGGGGCTAGCGGTCAAGACCCAGTACTTC
TRBJ1-1	TRBV6-2/TRBV6-3	-	TRBD1	CASSQGAPNTEAFF	TGTGCCAGCAGTCAGGGGGCGCCGAACACTGAAGCTTTCTTT
TRBJ2-5	TRBV4-2	-	TRBD2	CASSQDPGGAGRETQYF	TGTGCCAGCAGCCAAGATCCGGGGGGAGCGGGTCGCGAGACCCAGTACTTC
TRBJ1-1	TRBV5-6	once	-	CASSFSYRENTEAFF	TGTGCCAGCAGCTTTAGTTACAGGGAGAACACTGAAGCTTTCTTT
TRBJ2-1	TRBV25-1	-	-	CASSDWEAKYNEQFF	TGTGCCAGCAGTGACTGGGAGGCAAAATACAATGAGCAGTTCTTC
TRBJ2-6	TRBV6-5	-	-	CARPGRCSGANVLTF	TGTGCCAGACCGGGACGGTGCTCTGGGGCCAACGTCCTGACTTTC
TRBJ2-2	TRBV12-3/TRBV12-4	-	-	CASSLGVGELFF	TGTGCCAGCAGTTTAGGAGTCGGGGAGCTGTTTTTT
TRBJ2-1	TRBV28	-	-	CASRSDFSYNEQFF	TGTGCCAGCAGGAGCGATTTTTCCTACAATGAGCAGTTCTTC
TRBJ1-2	TRBV6-5	-	TRBD1	CASSSPRDRVNYGYTF	TGTGCCAGCAGTTCCCCCCGGGACAGGGTGAACTATGGCTACACCTTC
TRBJ2-7	TRBV7-9	-	TRBD1	CASSLGGQAYEQYF	TGTGCCAGCAGCTTAGGGGGACAGGCCTACGAGCAGTACTTC
TRBJ2-1	TRBV6-4	-	-	CASSDSSMGEQFF	TGTGCCAGCAGTGACTCGAGTATGGGTGAGCAGTTCTTC